What follows is one T cell receptor beta chain and its context. What it binds is not known. The CDR3 loop spans 12 amino acids. Germline V gene sequence: CDR1 MNHEY, CDR2 SMNVEV (reference sequence). V was clipped by 5 bases and J by 11 bases, with 15 bases between them. This record comes from a study of PD-1 blockade in classical Hodgkin lymphoma. Study-wide context: Nivolumab was administered to patients intravenously at 3 mg/kg every 2 weeks. Study conclusions and caveats: By C4D1 there was a significant rise in CD4+ TCR diversity but not in CD8+ TCR diversity. With respect to the repertoire differences, their causes, possibly disease activity or prior therapy, remain undefined. It was among complete responders that baseline diversity resembled that of newly diagnosed patients.

Every single patient, without exception, relapsed after autologous stem cell transplantation, and brentuximab vedotin exposure varied. Repertoires were generated with immunoSEQ multiplex PCR, while TCRdb's copy carries only in-frame clones and drops some. The data contain some 10,000 clones, approximately 84% of them singletons. V gene TRBV27 combines with J gene TRBJ1-1; possible D gene TRBD1, 5 bases. This receptor was taken from a human donor with classical Hodgkin lymphoma. Sequenced material: peripheral blood mononuclear cells (PBMCs), taken at baseline. This chain's CDR3 is CASSTRGGWAFF. CDR3 coding DNA: TGTGCCAGCAGTACCCGGGGGGGGTGGGCTTTCTTT.